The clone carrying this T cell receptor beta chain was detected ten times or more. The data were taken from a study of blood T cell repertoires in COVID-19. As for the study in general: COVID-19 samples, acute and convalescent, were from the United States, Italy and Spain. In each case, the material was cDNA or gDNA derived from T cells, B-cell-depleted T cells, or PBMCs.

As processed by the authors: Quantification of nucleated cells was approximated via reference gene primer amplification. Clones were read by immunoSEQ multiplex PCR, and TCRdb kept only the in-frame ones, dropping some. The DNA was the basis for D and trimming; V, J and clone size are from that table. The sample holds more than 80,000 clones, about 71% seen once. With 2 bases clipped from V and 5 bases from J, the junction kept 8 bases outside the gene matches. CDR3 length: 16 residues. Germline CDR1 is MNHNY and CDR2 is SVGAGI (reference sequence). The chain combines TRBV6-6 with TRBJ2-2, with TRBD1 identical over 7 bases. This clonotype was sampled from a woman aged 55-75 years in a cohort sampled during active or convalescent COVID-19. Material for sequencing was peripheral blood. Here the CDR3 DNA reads TGTGCCAGCAGTTACGACAGGGTAGTTGAAACCGGGGAGCTGTTTTTT. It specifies CASSYDRVVETGELFF.